A selection of T cell receptor beta chains follows, all from one sample in a study of blood T cell repertoires in COVID-19. Clones were read by immunoSEQ multiplex PCR, and TCRdb kept only the in-frame ones, dropping some. This table has 190,000 or so clones, approximately 86% appearing once. Sequencing was done on a sample of peripheral blood. These receptors came from a man between 40 and 49 years old with active or convalescent COVID-19. Both conserved end residues are part of each CDR3. D genes are given only for firm matches. Clone size is given for some rows only: seen once, a few or many times, or a class if the clone is expanded.

TRBV6-1	TRBJ1-6	once	TRBD1	16	CASSEYRGMNNSPLHF	TGTGCCAGCAGTGAGTACAGGGGGATGAATAATTCACCCCTCCACTTT
TRBV2	TRBJ2-5	.	.	13	CASSGGPGETQYF	TGTGCCAGCAGTGGGGGGCCGGGGGAGACCCAGTACTTC
TRBV6-5	TRBJ2-1	.	.	14	CASGTRGASNEQFF	TGTGCCAGCGGGACTCGAGGTGCTTCCAATGAGCAGTTCTTC
TRBV5-1	TRBJ1-6	.	.	13	CASSLRDNSPLHF	TGCGCCAGCAGCTTACGGGATAATTCACCCCTCCACTTT
TRBV5-5	TRBJ2-7	.	TRBD1	14	CASSWTGTAYEQYF	TGTGCCAGCAGTTGGACAGGGACCGCCTACGAGCAGTACTTC
TRBV28	TRBJ1-2	.	.	14	CASSTPGLPNGYTF	TGTGCCAGCAGCACCCCAGGGCTCCCCAATGGCTACACCTTC
TRBV28	TRBJ1-2	.	.	13	CASRQTGQGGYTF	TGTGCCAGCAGACAAACAGGGCAGGGGGGCTACACCTTC
TRBV30	TRBJ1-4	.	.	13	CAWSAGVDEKLFF	TGTGCCTGGAGTGCCGGGGTAGATGAAAAACTGTTTTTT
TRBV21-1	TRBJ2-5	.	.	12	CASRVLQETQYF	TGTGCCAGCAGAGTCCTACAAGAGACCCAGTACTTC
TRBV28	TRBJ2-1	.	TRBD1	15	CASSLPTGWYNEQFF	TGTGCCAGCAGTTTGCCGACAGGGTGGTACAATGAGCAGTTCTTC
TRBV4-1	TRBJ2-5	.	.	14	CASSQDGGKETQYF	TGCGCCAGCAGCCAAGATGGGGGGAAAGAGACCCAGTACTTC
TRBV7-2	TRBJ1-4	.	.	15	CASSRKGGSGEKLFF	TGTGCCAGCAGCCGCAAGGGGGGGAGCGGAGAAAAACTGTTTTTT
TRBV5-5	TRBJ2-5	.	.	12	CASSPVWETQYF	TGTGCCAGCAGCCCGGTTTGGGAGACCCAGTACTTC
TRBV7-9	TRBJ1-6	.	TRBD1	14	CASSYGTAYSPLHF	TGTGCCAGCAGCTATGGGACAGCTTATTCACCCCTCCACTTT
TRBV11-2	TRBJ1-6	.	.	16	CASSSPRDFNRAPLHF	TGTGCCAGCAGCTCTCCCCGGGATTTCAACCGGGCACCCCTCCACTTT
TRBV6-2/TRBV6-3	TRBJ2-1	.	.	12	CASSIGVNEQFF	TGTGCCAGCAGTATCGGGGTAAATGAGCAGTTCTTC
TRBV4-1	TRBJ1-1	.	.	15	CASSQSLLLDTEAFF	TGCGCCAGCAGCCAAAGCCTGCTTCTGGACACTGAAGCTTTCTTT
TRBV6-5	TRBJ1-2	.	TRBD1	16	CASSYSPGQGSYGYTF	TGTGCCAGCAGTTACTCTCCGGGACAGGGTAGCTATGGCTACACCTTC